This entry concerns a single T cell receptor beta chain. The sample originates from a study of blood T cells in healthy people across ages. The CDR3 runs 16 residues. Trimming left V 3 bases short and J 8 bases short, with 20 bases between. Together with a sample-barcoded 5' primer, a J-beta primer mix was included in a second PCR lasting about 7 to 12 cycles. TCRdb redid the calling of the 5' RACE reads with MiXCR, one entry per CDR3 protein. Of around 900,000 distinct CDR3 sequences in the sample, roughly half were seen once. The chain carries TRBV12-3 or TRBV12-4 and TRBJ2-1, with D perhaps matching TRBD1 or TRBD2 (5 bases each). This clonotype was sampled from a woman aged 60-75 years in good health. The sample consisted of blood. The CDR3 sequence is CASSFGSGPGIDEQFF. The CDR3 coding sequence is TGTGCCAGCAGTTTTGGGTCGGGGCCGGGGATCGATGAGCAGTTCTTC.